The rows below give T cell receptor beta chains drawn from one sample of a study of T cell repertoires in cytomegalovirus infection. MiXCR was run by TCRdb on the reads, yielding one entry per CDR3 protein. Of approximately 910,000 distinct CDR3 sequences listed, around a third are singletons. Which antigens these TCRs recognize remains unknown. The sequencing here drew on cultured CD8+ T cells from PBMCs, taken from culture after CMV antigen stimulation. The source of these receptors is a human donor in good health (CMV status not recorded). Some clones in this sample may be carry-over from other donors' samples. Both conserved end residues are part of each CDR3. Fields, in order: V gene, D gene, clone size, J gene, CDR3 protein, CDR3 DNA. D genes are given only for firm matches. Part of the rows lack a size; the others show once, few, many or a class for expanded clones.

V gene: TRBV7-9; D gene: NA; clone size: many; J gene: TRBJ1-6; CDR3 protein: CASSLAGMGVYNSPLHF; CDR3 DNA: TGTGCCAGCAGCTTAGCGGGGATGGGTGTCTATAATTCACCCCTCCACTTT
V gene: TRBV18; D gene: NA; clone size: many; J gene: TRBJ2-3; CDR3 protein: CASSPGRTDTQYF; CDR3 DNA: TGTGCCAGCAGCCCAGGCAGGACAGATACGCAGTATTTT
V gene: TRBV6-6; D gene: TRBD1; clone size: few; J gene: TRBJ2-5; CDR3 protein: CASSYVWTGNGETQYF; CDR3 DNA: TGTGCCAGCAGTTACGTCTGGACAGGGAACGGAGAGACCCAGTACTTC
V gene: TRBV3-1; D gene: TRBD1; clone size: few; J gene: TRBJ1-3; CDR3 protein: CASSQTGGPGNTIYF; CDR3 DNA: TGTGCCAGCAGCCAAACAGGGGGCCCTGGAAACACCATATATTTT
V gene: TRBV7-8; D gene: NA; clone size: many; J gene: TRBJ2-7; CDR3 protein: CASSSKRGPSYEQYF; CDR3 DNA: TGTGCCAGCAGCTCCAAAAGGGGTCCCTCCTACGAGCAGTACTTC
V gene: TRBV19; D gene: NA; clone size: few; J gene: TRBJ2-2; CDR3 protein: CASSIFPASRTGELFF; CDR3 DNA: TGTGCCAGTAGTATCTTCCCAGCCTCGCGTACCGGGGAGCTGTTTTTT
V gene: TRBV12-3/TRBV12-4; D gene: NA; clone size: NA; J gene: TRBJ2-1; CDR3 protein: CASSLVGMVVNEQFF; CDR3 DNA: TGTGCCAGCAGTTTAGTAGGGATGGTGGTGAATGAGCAGTTCTTC
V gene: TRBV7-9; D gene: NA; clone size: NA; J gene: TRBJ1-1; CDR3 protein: CASSFLGGGAEAFF; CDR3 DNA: TGTGCCAGCAGCTTCCTTGGGGGAGGGGCTGAAGCTTTCTTT
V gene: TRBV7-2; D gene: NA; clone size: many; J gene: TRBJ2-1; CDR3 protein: CASTPAAGENNEQFF; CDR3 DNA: TGTGCCAGCACCCCAGCGGCAGGGGAGAACAATGAGCAGTTCTTC
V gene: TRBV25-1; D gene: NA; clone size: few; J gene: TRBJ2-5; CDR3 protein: CASSERLGLEETQYF; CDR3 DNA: TGTGCCAGCAGTGAAAGACTAGGTCTTGAGGAGACCCAGTACTTC
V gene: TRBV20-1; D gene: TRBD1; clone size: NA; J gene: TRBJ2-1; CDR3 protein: CSFYRDRYNEQFF; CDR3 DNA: TGCAGTTTCTACCGGGACAGGTACAATGAGCAGTTCTTC
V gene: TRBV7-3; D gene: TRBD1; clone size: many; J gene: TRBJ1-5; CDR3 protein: CASSRGTASNQPQHF; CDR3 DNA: TGTGCCAGCAGCCGCGGGACAGCAAGCAATCAGCCCCAGCATTTT
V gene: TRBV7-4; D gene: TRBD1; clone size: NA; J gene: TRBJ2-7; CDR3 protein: CASSEDRRSYEQYF; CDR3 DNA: TGTGCCAGCAGCGAGGACAGGAGAAGTTACGAGCAGTACTTC
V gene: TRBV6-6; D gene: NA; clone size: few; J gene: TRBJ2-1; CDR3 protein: CASSGQNEQFF; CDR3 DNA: TGTGCCAGCAGTGGGCAGAATGAGCAGTTCTTC
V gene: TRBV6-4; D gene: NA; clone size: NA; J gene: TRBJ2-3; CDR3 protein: CASSRDSSEESTDTQYF; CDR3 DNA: TGTGCCAGCAGCAGAGACAGTTCGGAGGAAAGCACAGATACGCAGTATTTT
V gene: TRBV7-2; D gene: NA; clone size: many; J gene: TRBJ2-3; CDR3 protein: CASIPGLSGDTQYF; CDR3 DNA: TGTGCCAGCATTCCGGGGCTCTCAGGGGATACGCAGTATTTT
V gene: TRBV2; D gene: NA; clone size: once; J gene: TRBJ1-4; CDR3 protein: CACSEAQAPAGTNEKLFF; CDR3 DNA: TGTGCCTGCAGTGAAGCGCAAGCTCCGGCGGGAACTAATGAAAAACTGTTTTTT
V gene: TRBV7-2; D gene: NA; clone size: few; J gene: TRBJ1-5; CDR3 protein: CASSITGLTKRNQPQHF; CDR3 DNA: TGTGCCAGCAGCATAACCGGGCTAACGAAACGCAATCAGCCCCAGCATTTT
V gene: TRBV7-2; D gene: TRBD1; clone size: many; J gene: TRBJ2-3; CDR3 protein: CASSWTGGVRRTDTQYF; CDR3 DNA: TGTGCCAGCAGTTGGACAGGGGGCGTACGGCGCACAGATACGCAGTATTTT
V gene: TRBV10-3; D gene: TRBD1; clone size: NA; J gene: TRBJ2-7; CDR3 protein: CAITLGQGSSYEQYF; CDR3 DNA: TGTGCCATCACCCTGGGACAGGGGTCCTCCTACGAGCAGTACTTC
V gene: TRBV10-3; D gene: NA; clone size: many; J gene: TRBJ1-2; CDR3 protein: CAISDDSSGYTF; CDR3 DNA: TGTGCCATCAGTGATGACTCGAGTGGCTACACCTTC
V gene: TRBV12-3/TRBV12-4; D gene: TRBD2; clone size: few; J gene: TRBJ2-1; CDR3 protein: CASSSAGGHDEQFF; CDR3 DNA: TGTGCCAGCAGTTCAGCGGGGGGGCACGATGAGCAGTTCTTC
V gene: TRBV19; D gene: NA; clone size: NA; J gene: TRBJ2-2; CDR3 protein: CASPDINTGELFF; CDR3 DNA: TGTGCCAGCCCGGACATAAACACCGGGGAGCTGTTTTTT
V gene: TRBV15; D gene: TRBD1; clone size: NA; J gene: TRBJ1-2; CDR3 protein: CATSTQGGTGANYGYTF; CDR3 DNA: TGTGCCACCAGCACCCAGGGAGGGACAGGGGCTAACTATGGCTACACCTTC
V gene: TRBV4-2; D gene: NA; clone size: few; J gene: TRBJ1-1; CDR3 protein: CASSTTAEAFF; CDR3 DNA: TGTGCCAGCAGCACCACGGCTGAAGCTTTCTTT
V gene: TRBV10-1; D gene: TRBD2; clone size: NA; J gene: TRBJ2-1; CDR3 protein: CASSGPGTSGTNEQFF; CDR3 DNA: TGCGCCAGCAGTGGACCCGGGACTAGCGGAACGAATGAGCAGTTCTTC
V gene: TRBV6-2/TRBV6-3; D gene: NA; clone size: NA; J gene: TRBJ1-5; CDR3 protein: CASSYPGFNQPQHF; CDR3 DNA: TGTGCCAGCAGCTACCCAGGGTTTAATCAGCCCCAGCATTTT
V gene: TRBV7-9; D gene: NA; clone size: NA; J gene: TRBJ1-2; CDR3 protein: CASMRGNSGYTF; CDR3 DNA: TGTGCCAGCATGAGGGGGAACAGCGGCTACACCTTC
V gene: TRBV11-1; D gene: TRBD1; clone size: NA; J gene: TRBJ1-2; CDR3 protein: CASSFTPGQSPDGYTF; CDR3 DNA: TGTGCCAGCAGCTTCACACCGGGACAGTCACCGGATGGCTACACCTTC
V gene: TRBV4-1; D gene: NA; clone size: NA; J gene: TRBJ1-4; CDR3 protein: CASSPTALGEKLFF; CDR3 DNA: TGCGCCAGCAGCCCCACCGCCCTGGGGGAAAAACTGTTTTTT
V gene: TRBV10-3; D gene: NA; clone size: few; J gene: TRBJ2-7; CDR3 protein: CAISGSEGPNPYEQYF; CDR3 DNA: TGTGCCATCAGTGGGTCCGAGGGTCCCAACCCCTACGAGCAGTACTTC
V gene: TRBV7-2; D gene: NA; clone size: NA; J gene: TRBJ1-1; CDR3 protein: CASSSPTREAFF; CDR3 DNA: TGTGCCAGCAGCTCCCCGACAAGGGAAGCTTTCTTT
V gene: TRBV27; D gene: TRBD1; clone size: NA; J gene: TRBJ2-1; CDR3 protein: CASSLLGTGIDNEQFF; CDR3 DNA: TGTGCCAGCAGTTTATTAGGGACAGGAATCGACAATGAGCAGTTCTTC
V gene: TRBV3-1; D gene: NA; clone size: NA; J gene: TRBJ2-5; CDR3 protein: CASSQGMVVDTDQETQYF; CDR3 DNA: TGTGCCAGCAGCCAAGGCATGGTTGTTGACACAGACCAAGAGACCCAGTACTTC
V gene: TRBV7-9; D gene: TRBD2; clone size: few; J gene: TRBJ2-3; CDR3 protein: CAFLAGSPRTDTQYF; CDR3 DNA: TGTGCCTTCCTAGCGGGGAGTCCCCGCACAGATACGCAGTATTTT
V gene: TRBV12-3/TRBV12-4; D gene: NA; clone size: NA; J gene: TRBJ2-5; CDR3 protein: CASSPQGREETQYF; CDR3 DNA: TGTGCCAGCAGCCCCCAGGGGCGGGAAGAGACCCAGTACTTC
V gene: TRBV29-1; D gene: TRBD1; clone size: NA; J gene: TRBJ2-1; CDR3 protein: CSAEDGPGTGAYNEQFF; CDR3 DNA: TGCAGCGCCGAGGATGGCCCCGGGACAGGGGCGTACAATGAGCAGTTCTTC
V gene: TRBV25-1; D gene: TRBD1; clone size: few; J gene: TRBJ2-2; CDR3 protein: CASSPPGQGYVTNTGELFF; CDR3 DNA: TGTGCCAGCAGTCCCCCGGGACAGGGATATGTAACTAACACCGGGGAGCTGTTTTTT
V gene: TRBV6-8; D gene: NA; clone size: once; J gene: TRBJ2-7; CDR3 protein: CVSRRQRAYEQYF; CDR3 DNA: TGTGTCAGCAGACGCCAGAGGGCCTACGAGCAGTACTTC
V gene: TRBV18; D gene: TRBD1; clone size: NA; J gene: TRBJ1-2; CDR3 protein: CASSAPGDSFYGYTF; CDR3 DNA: TGTGCCAGCTCAGCCCCAGGGGACAGCTTCTATGGCTACACCTTC
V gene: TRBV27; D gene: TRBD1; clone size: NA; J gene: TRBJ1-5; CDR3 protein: CASSLWTGVVPQHF; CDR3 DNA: TGTGCCAGCAGTCTCTGGACAGGGGTGGTGCCCCAGCATTTT
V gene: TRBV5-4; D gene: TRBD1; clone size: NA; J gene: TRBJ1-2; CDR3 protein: CASRGSGGFGYTF; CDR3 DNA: TGTGCCAGCAGGGGTTCAGGGGGTTTTGGCTACACCTTC
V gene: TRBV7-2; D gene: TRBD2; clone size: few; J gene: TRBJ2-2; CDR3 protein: CASTGGDPGELFF; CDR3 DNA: TGTGCCAGCACCGGGGGGGATCCGGGGGAGCTGTTTTTT
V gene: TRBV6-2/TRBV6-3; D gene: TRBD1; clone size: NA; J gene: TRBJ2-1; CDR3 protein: CASSYLHRGRNEQFF; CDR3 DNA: TGTGCCAGCAGTTATCTTCACAGGGGGCGGAATGAGCAGTTCTTC
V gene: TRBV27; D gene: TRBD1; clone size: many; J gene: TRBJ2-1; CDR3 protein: CASSPPYYGTASYNEQFF; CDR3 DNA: TGTGCCAGCAGTCCACCTTATTATGGGACAGCCTCCTACAATGAGCAGTTCTTC
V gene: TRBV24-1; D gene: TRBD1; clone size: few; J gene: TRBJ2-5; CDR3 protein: CATRRGQDQTQYF; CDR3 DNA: TGTGCCACCAGAAGGGGACAGGATCAGACCCAGTACTTC
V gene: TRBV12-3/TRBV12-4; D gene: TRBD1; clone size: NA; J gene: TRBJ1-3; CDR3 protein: CASRTDRVSGNTIYF; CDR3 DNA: TGTGCCAGCAGAACCGACAGGGTCTCTGGAAACACCATATATTTT
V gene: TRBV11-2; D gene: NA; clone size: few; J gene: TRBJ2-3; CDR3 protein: CASSLDRASLTDTQYF; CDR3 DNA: TGTGCCAGCAGCTTAGATAGGGCTAGCCTGACAGATACGCAGTATTTT